This T cell receptor beta chain was sequenced for a study of T cell responses to AZD1222 COVID-19 vaccine. The study, taken as a whole, reports: Possibly, clonal diversity was underestimated; donors were largely white British and included more females.

This clone was observed a single time. No antigen is known for it. Sequencing was performed with immunoSEQ multiplex PCR; in TCRdb, only in-frame clones are kept and a portion is missing. The sample lists over 130,000 clones, about 95% occurring once. This specimen consisted of peripheral blood, obtained on day 0 of AZD1222 vaccination. This clonotype originated in an adult in good health.

CDR3 loop: CASSQRGSGNTIYF. The CDR3 nucleotides read TGTGCCAGCAGCCAAAGGGGATCTGGAAACACCATATATTTT. This chain links TRBV3-1 (or the pseudogene TRBV3-2) with TRBJ1-3; tentative D call: TRBD1 (5 bases). Germline V gene data show CDR1 as LGHDT and CDR2 as YNNKEL (reference sequence). V shed 2 bases and J shed 1 base, with 6 bases lying between them. The CDR3 loop spans 14 amino acids.